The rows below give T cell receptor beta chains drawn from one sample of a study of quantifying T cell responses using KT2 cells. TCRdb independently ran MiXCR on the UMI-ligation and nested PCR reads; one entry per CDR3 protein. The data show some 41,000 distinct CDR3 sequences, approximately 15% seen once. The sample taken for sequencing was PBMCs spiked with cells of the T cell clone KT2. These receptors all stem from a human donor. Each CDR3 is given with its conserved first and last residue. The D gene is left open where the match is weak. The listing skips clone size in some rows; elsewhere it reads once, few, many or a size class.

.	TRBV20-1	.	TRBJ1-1	TGCAGTGCTAGAGAAGGTCGGGGAGGCACTGAAGCTTTCTTT	CSAREGRGGTEAFF
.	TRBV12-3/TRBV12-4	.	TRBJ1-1	TGTGCCAGCAGCCTCTCTCGTGGGGCTGCCAACACTGAAGCTTTCTTT	CASSLSRGAANTEAFF
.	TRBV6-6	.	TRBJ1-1	TGTGCCACCGAGACGGGGGGGAACACTGAAGCTTTCTTT	CATETGGNTEAFF
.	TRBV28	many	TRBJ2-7	TGTGCCAGCAGTTTTGGCACGGGGTCCTACGAGCAGTACTTC	CASSFGTGSYEQYF
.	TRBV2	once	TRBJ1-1	TGTGCCAGCGGATCGCAGGGTTTCACTGAAGCTTTCTTT	CASGSQGFTEAFF
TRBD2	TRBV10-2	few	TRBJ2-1	TGCGCCAGCAGTGACCCCACTAGCGGGAGGCGGGATGAGCAGTTCTTC	CASSDPTSGRRDEQFF
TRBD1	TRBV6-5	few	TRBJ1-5	TGTGCCAGCAGTCCCGACAGGGCTCAGCCCCAGCATTTT	CASSPDRAQPQHF
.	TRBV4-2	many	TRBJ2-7	TGTGCCAGCAGCCAGTGGATAGGGAACGAGCAGTACTTC	CASSQWIGNEQYF
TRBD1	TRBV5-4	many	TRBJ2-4	TGTGCCAGCAGCTTGTACGAGACAGGGGGGACCAAAAACATTCAGTACTTC	CASSLYETGGTKNIQYF
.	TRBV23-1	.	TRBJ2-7	TGCGCCAGCAGTCAAATAGTAAACCGAGCGGGCTACGAGCAGTACTTC	CASSQIVNRAGYEQYF
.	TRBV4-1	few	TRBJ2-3	TGCGCCAGCAGCCAAGACTTAATGGGCACAGATACGCAGTATTTT	CASSQDLMGTDTQYF
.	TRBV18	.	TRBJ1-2	TGTGCCAGCTCGGGGACCGCGACGAGGGCGTATGGCTACACCTTC	CASSGTATRAYGYTF
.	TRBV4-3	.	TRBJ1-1	TGCGCCAGCAGCCAAGAATACGCAAGCACTGAAGCTTTCTTT	CASSQEYASTEAFF
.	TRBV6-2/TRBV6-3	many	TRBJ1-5	TGTGCCAGCAGTTACTCGCGAATGATTTCGCAGCCCCAGCATTTT	CASSYSRMISQPQHF
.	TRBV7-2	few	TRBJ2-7	TGTGCCAGCAGCTTAGAAGGAGGGCCAGGGGTAGGGTACGAGCAGTACTTC	CASSLEGGPGVGYEQYF
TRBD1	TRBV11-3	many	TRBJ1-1	TGTGCCAGCAGCACGGGACAGATGAACACTGAAGCTTTCTTT	CASSTGQMNTEAFF
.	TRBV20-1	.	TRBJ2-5	TGCAGTGCTAGCCGAGGGGACGAGACCCAGTACTTC	CSASRGDETQYF
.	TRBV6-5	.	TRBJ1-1	TGTGCCAGCAGTTACTACCCCCCCAAGGGGGGGGCTTTCTTT	CASSYYPPKGGAFF
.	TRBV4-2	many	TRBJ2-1	TGTGCCAGCAGCCAAGTTCGGGCAGGGGTAGAGGTTGAGCAGTTCTTC	CASSQVRAGVEVEQFF
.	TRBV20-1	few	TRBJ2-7	TGCAGTGTTACCCAAGCCGGAGTTGACGAGCAGTACTTC	CSVTQAGVDEQYF
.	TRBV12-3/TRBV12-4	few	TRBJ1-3	TGTGCCAGCAGTCACGAGACCGGGACTGGTGGAAACACCATATATTTT	CASSHETGTGGNTIYF
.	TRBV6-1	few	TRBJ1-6	TGTGCTCGCTTTTCACCCCTCCACTTT	CARFSPLHF